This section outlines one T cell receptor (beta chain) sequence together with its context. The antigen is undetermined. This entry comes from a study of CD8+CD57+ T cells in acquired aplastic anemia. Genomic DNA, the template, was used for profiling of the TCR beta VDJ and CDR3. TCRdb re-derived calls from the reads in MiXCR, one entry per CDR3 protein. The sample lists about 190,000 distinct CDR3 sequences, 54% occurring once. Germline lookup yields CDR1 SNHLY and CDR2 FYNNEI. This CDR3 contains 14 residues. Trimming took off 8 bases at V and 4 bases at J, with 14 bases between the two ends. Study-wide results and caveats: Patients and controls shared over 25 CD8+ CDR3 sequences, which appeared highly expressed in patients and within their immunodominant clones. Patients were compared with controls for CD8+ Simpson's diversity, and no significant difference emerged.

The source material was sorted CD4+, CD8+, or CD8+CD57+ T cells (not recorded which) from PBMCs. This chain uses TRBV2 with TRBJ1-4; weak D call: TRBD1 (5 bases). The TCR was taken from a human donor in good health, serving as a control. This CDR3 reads CASRVGLGNEKLFF. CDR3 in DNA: TGTGCCAGCCGGGTGGGGCTTGGTAATGAAAAACTGTTTTTT. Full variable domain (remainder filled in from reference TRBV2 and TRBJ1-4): EPEVTQTPSHQVTQMGQEVILRCVPISNHLYFYWYRQILGQKVEFLVSFYNNEISEKSEIFDDQFSVERPDGSNFTLKIRSTKLEDSAMYFCASRVGLGNEKLFFGSGTQLSVL.